This TCR beta chain was profiled in a study of shared clonotypes between healthy human individuals. Study-wide background: Used for every donor were three CD4 naive, three CD4 memory, two CD8 naive and one CD8 memory plate.

This clone appeared a single time. Antigen: not known. Overall study findings and caveats: Generally, naive subsets came out with larger estimated richness than memory subsets. Sampling covered nothing but blood. Tissue TCR repertoires likely differ from those found in blood.

Repertoires were generated with immunoSEQ multiplex PCR, while TCRdb's copy carries only in-frame clones and drops some. The sample includes about 2.4 million clones, 90% to 95% of them seen just once. Splitting the CD4+ cells yielded a CD45RA+ naive subset and a CD45RA-negative memory subset. The CDR3 extends over 16 amino acids. From germline, CDR1 is SGHRS and CDR2 YFSETQ. Unmatched junction bases numbered 7, after V lost 2 bases and J lost 7 bases. The receptor's source is a man younger than 35 in good health. What was sequenced was naive CD4+ T cells sorted from blood. As for subset: CD45RA+ positively selected. The chain has TRBV5-1 and TRBJ2-1, with TRBD2 matching 12 bases. The CDR3 protein is CASSFSLAGGLNEQFF. The CDR3 nucleotides read TGCGCCAGCAGCTTTTCACTAGCGGGGGGCCTAAATGAGCAGTTCTTC.